One TCR beta chain is described in this entry. No antigen is known for it. This sample was included in a study of CXCR3-negative and CXCR3-positive naive CD8 T cells. Study-wide points: Naive CXCR3-positive and CXCR3-negative cells shared similar TRBV-TRBJ usage, unlike memory cells. The authors found comparable surface CD5 between naive subsets and inferred TCR strength from TRB CDR3 properties.

The TRB libraries of cDNA were built by UMI-labeled 5' RACE. No DNA is given; TCRdb re-called the 5' RACE reads and lists each CDR3 protein once. In all, the sample yields tens of thousands of distinct CDR3 sequences. CDR1 is MDHEN, CDR2 SYDVKM, per germline. CDR3 size: 14 residues. Every individual CD8+ T cell subset underwent sorting in triplicate at 280,000 or so cells apiece. Sequenced input: memory CD8+ T cells from blood. V and J are TRBV28 and TRBJ1-2; TCRdb's D gene call, TRBD1, goes unchecked for lack of DNA. The source of this sequence is a human donor in good health. Some clones in this sample may be carry-over from other donors' samples. CDR3 sequence reads: CASSYFQGAYGYTF.